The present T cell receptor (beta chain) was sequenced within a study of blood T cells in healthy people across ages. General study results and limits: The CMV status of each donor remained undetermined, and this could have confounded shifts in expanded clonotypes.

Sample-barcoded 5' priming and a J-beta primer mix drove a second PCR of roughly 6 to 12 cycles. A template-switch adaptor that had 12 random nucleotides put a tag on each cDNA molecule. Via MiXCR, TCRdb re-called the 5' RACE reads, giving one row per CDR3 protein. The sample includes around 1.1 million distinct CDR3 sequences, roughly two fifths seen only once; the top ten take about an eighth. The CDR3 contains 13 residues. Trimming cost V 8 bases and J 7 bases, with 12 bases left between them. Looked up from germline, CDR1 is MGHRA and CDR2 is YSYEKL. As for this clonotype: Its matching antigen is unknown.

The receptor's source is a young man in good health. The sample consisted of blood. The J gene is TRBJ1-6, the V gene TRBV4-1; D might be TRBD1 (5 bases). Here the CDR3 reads CASGQFGNSPLHF. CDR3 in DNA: TGCGCCAGCGGACAATTCGGCAATTCACCCCTCCACTTT.